The rows below give T cell receptor beta chains drawn from one sample of a study of identical twins. In TCRdb, the 5' RACE reads were re-called with MiXCR into one record per CDR3 protein. The sample has about 900,000 distinct CDR3 sequences; 9% to 15% are singletons. These records were also assigned to another study, of yellow fever vaccine responses in identical twins.

Source material: PBMCs. Receptors were obtained from a woman aged 18 to 35 in good health. Each CDR3 is given without its conserved first and last residue.

TRBV5-1,TRBJ2-5,ASSFLRTEGETQY
TRBV7-9,TRBJ2-7,ASSTRETQEQY
TRBV28,TRBJ2-1,ASSLQLGQNEQF
TRBV27,TRBJ2-7,ASSLYPGPSYEQY
TRBV6-5,TRBJ1-2,ASSYSQGYGYT
TRBV20-1,TRBJ2-1,SARQLAGYNEQF
TRBV2,TRBJ1-2,ASSEIRTQGYT
TRBV10-3,TRBJ2-5,AISGGQGAKTQY
TRBV5-1,TRBJ2-7,ASGTDSYEQY
TRBV20-1,TRBJ2-1,SASGTGNEQF
TRBV28,TRBJ2-5,ASSFAGDERLETQY
TRBV7-9,TRBJ2-1,ASSSKGGLAYNEQF
TRBV6-5,TRBJ1-2,ASSYSRQNDGYT
TRBV12-3/TRBV12-4,TRBJ1-1,ASSLGVLGNTEAF
TRBV20-1,TRBJ2-4,SAIPGQGGLAGGPDIQY
TRBV7-8,TRBJ1-1,ASSLVRQGPKITEAF
TRBV5-1,TRBJ2-2,ASSAGLAGVTTGELF
TRBV5-1,TRBJ1-6,ASSLTGDLVNSPLH
TRBV4-1,TRBJ2-7,ASSQDTSTEQY
TRBV6-2/TRBV6-3,TRBJ2-2,ASSPRVHSGAGELF
TRBV12-3/TRBV12-4,TRBJ1-1,ASSSLGRNTEAF
TRBV20-1,TRBJ2-5,SASEQGAGRETQY
TRBV5-6,TRBJ1-5,ASSSNTGVYQPQH
TRBV19,TRBJ2-1,ASSIEASGRPGNEQF
TRBV6-2/TRBV6-3,TRBJ2-7,ASSRPTGAPSYEQY
TRBV9,TRBJ2-3,ASSRAGVLDTQY
TRBV28,TRBJ2-1,ATMGSLDEQF
TRBV20-1,TRBJ2-2,SARDPLGYKPGELF
TRBV20-1,TRBJ2-1,SARKRGLAGENEQF
TRBV2,TRBJ2-2,ASSGDGTATGELF
TRBV7-2,TRBJ2-1,ASSLAWTLNNEQF
TRBV11-2,TRBJ2-3,ASSLVQGRVGDTQY
TRBV4-2,TRBJ2-3,ASSLKSSGGADTQY
TRBV10-3,TRBJ2-1,AISDLWGLEADEQF
TRBV20-1,TRBJ2-2,SANGVGELF
TRBV20-1,TRBJ2-5,SASLQNQETQY
TRBV10-3,TRBJ1-5,AISEEGARDQPQH
TRBV6-1,TRBJ1-2,ASSEEMNYGYT
TRBV7-9,TRBJ1-1,ASSLVEAF
TRBV6-1,TRBJ2-7,ASSDVDRGREQY
TRBV15,TRBJ2-3,ATSREGGRPSTDTQY
TRBV7-2,TRBJ2-5,ASSLALLAGKETQY
TRBV27,TRBJ2-3,ASSLIGPEADTQY
TRBV10-3,TRBJ2-1,AISDLAGGPVHNEQF
TRBV6-5,TRBJ2-7,ASSYSVGGGYEQY
TRBV27,TRBJ2-3,ASSLLESLTDTQY
TRBV7-9,TRBJ2-2,ASNRRDTGELF